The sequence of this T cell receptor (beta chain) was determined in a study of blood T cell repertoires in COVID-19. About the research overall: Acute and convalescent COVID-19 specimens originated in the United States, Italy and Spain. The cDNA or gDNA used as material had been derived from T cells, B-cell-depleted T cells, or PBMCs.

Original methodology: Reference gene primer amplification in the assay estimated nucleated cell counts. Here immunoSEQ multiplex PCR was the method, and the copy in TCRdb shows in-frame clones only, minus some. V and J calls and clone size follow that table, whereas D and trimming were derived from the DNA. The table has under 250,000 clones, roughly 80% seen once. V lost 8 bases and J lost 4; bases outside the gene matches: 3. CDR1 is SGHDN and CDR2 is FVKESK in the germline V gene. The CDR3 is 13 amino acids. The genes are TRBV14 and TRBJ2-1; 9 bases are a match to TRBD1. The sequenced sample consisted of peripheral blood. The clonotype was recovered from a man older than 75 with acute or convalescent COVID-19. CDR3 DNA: TGTGCCAGCGCGGGACAGGGATACAATGAGCAGTTCTTC. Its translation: CASAGQGYNEQFF.